This T cell receptor (beta chain) appears in the sequencing data of a study of CD8+ T cells in alopecia areata. Germline V gene sequence: CDR1 SGHRS, CDR2 YFSETQ. The V gene end was trimmed by 5 bases and the J gene end by 1 base; junction bases not matched to a gene: 4. The CDR3 is 15 amino acids. RNA extraction and reverse transcription yielded cDNA as sequencing template. Assay used: immunoSEQ multiplex PCR; TCRdb lists only in-frame clones, some missing. The sample contains roughly 250,000 clones, about 68% of which appear only once. Study-wide results and caveats: The study found higher clonality in lesional than normal scalp, especially in alopecia totalis/universalis.

About this clone itself: The antigen is undetermined.

The rearrangement joins TRBV5-1 to TRBJ2-1; TRBD1 aligns across 9 bases. This clonotype was sampled from a human donor with alopecia areata. Sample: CD4+ T cells sorted from blood, taken at week 0. This chain's CDR3 is CASSSGTGSYNEQFF. The CDR3 DNA reads as TGCGCCAGCAGTTCCGGGACAGGGTCCTACAATGAGCAGTTCTTC.